This TCR beta chain was identified in a study of cytomegalovirus exposure and HLA in healthy donors. The PCR ran on 60 Vbeta and 13 Jbeta primers. Repertoires were generated with immunoSEQ multiplex PCR, while TCRdb's copy carries only in-frame clones and drops some. The repertoire holds around 100,000 clones, about 79% seen once, with roughly 2.5% in the top ten. A note on this clone: The target antigen is unknown. A junction boundary mismatches the germline segment, possibly from a read error. The sample has other DNA sequences that encode this CDR3 too.

The CDR3 has 15 residues. Looked up from germline, CDR1 is SGHTA and CDR2 is FQGNSA. Whole-study findings and limits: The study reported that TCR beta sequences accurately predicted HLA-A and HLA-B alleles in most subjects. Reportedly, fewer N-insertions than the approximately 700-donor mean appeared in an Asian-associated ancestry cluster in a later analysis. The likely explanation for a cluster of highly shared sequence variants was sequencing artifact.

Sequenced sample: PBMCs. The receptor comes from a woman aged 18-35 years in good health and CMV-seronegative. The chain employs TRBV7-2 and TRBJ1-1, with unresolved D. For the CDR3, the DNA is TGTGCCAGCAGCTTCCGAGTTCGAGCGAACACTGAAGCCTTCTTT. As protein: CASSFRVRANTEAFF.